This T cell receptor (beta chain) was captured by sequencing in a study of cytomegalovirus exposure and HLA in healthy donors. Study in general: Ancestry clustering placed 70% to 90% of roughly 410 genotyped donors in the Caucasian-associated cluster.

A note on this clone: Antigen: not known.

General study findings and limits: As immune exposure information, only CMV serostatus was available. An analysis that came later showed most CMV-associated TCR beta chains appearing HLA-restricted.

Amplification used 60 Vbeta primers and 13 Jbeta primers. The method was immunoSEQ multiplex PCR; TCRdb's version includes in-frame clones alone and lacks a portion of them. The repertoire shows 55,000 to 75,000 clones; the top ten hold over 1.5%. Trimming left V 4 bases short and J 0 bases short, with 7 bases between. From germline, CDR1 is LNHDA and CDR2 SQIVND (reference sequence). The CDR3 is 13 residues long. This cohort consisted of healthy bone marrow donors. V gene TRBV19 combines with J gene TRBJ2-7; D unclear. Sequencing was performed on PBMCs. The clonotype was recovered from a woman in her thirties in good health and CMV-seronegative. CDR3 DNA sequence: TGTGCCAGTAGTAGGCAGGCCTCCTACGAGCAGTACTTC. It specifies CASSRQASYEQYF.